These 29 T cell receptor beta chains originate from one sample sequenced in a study of blood T cell repertoires in COVID-19. Measured with immunoSEQ multiplex PCR; TCRdb has only the in-frame clones, and not every one. The table has about 50,000 clones, roughly 82% seen once; the top ten hold about 14%. The sample taken for sequencing was peripheral blood. The receptors come from a human donor in a cohort sampled during active COVID-19.

The rearrangement joins TRBV19 to TRBJ1-2; no reliable D call. This CDR3 contains 12 residues. V dropped 7 bases and J dropped 7 bases, with 13 bases sitting between them. The germline gives CDR1 LNHDA, CDR2 SQIVND (reference sequence). DNA of the CDR3: TGTGCCAGTAATCCCAGCGCCGGTGGCTACACCTTC. This sequence encodes CASNPSAGGYTF.

The rearrangement uses TRBV5-6 and TRBJ2-2; 12 bases are a match to TRBD2. This CDR3 region has 15 residues. V trimming: 2 bases; J trimming: 6 bases; junction bases outside the gene matches: 2. Germline CDR1 reads SGHDT; CDR2 reads YYEEEE. The CDR3 bases are TGTGCCAGCAGCTTCCTAGCGGGAGGGCCCGGGGAGCTGTTTTTT. Its protein is CASSFLAGGPGELFF.

The chain recombines TRBV5-5 with TRBJ1-2, with D perhaps TRBD1 (5 bases). CDR1 and CDR2 (germline): SGHKS, YYEKEE (reference sequence). The V gene lost 2 bases and the J gene lost 4 bases, with 15 bases spanning the gap. This CDR3 region has 15 residues. The CDR3 region has the DNA TGTGCCAGCAGCTTTTGGGGGGGAACAGGCTATGGCTACACCTTC. It translates to CASSFWGGTGYGYTF.

The gene calls are TRBV5-1 and TRBJ2-2, with 14 positions matching TRBD2. The V gene's germline CDR1 is SGHRS and CDR2 YFSETQ. This CDR3 contains 15 residues. The J segment lost 3 bases and the V segment lost 7 bases, leaving 2 bases of the junction unmatched. The CDR3 sequence: CASGLAGGDTGELFF. In DNA form, the CDR3 reads TGCGCCAGCGGACTAGCGGGAGGCGACACCGGGGAGCTGTTTTTT.

This rearrangement joins TRBV6-6 to TRBJ1-2; D is unclear. Trimming removed 10 bases at V and 2 bases at J, with 11 bases between. The CDR3 is 12 residues long. Per germline, CDR1 MNHNY and CDR2 SVGAGI (reference sequence). The CDR3 sequence is CAILTFNYGYTF. The CDR3 DNA reads TGTGCCATACTTACTTTCAACTATGGCTACACCTTC.

The V and J genes are TRBV7-8 and TRBJ2-1, with TRBD2 matching 9 bases. This CDR3 has 15 residues. Germline values: CDR1 SGHVS, CDR2 FQNEAQ. J gave up 6 bases and V 0 bases, and 3 bases lay outside the gene matches. The CDR3 region is CASSLAGGRVNEQFF. The DNA for the CDR3 is TGTGCCAGCAGCTTAGCTGGCGGGAGGGTCAATGAGCAGTTCTTC.

The chain combines TRBV7-9 with TRBJ2-3; 12 nucleotides align to TRBD2. The germline V gene encodes CDR1 SEHNR and CDR2 FQNEAQ (reference sequence). The CDR3 has 16 amino acids. Unmatched junction bases numbered 4, after V lost 1 base and J lost 5 bases. The CDR3 loop reads CASSLDETSGGDTQYF. The CDR3 nucleotides read TGTGCCAGCAGCTTAGACGAGACTAGCGGGGGAGATACGCAGTATTTT.

The chain has TRBV9 and TRBJ2-5; the match to TRBD2 covers 7 bases. Germline trimming cut 0 bases from V and 2 bases from J; bases unmatched to any gene: 4. CDR3 length equals 15 residues. CDR1 and CDR2 from the germline V gene are SGDLS and YYNGEE. The CDR3 coding sequence is TGTGCCAGCAGCGTAGCGGGACTACCTCAAGAGACCCAGTACTTC. It specifies CASSVAGLPQETQYF.

This clone was recorded only once. The rearrangement joins TRBV7-2 to TRBJ1-6; possible D gene TRBD1, 6 bases. Trimming left V 1 base short and J 7 bases short, with 17 bases between. The CDR3 contains 17 residues. The germline V gene has CDR1 SGHTA and CDR2 FQGNSA. CDR3 region: CASSLEGVGARNSPLHF. The CDR3 DNA reads TGTGCCAGCAGCTTAGAAGGGGTGGGGGCGCGAAATTCACCCCTCCACTTT.

V gene TRBV7-3 combines with J gene TRBJ1-2, with D perhaps TRBD1 (5 bases). The germline gives CDR1 SGHTA, CDR2 FQGTGA. The V end was cut by 1 base, the J end by 4 bases, with 10 bases between. This CDR3 contains 14 residues. The CDR3 here is CASSLRNGGYGYTF. CDR3 DNA sequence: TGTGCCAGCAGCTTAAGAAACGGGGGCTATGGCTACACCTTC.

This rearrangement joins TRBV5-1 to TRBJ1-4; possible D gene TRBD1, 6 bases. The CDR3 length is 15 residues. V was trimmed by 0 bases and J by 10 bases, leaving 16 bases between them. CDR1 and CDR2 from the germline V gene are SGHRS and YFSETQ. In DNA, the CDR3 is TGCGCCAGCAGCTTGGATCCCGCTCGGGGGGCAAAACTGTTTTTT. This codes for CASSLDPARGAKLFF. The whole variable domain, remainder taken from reference TRBV5-1 and TRBJ1-4, is KAGVTQTPRYLIKTRGQQVTLSCSPISGHRSVSWYQQTPGQGLQFLFEYFSETQRNKGNFPGRFSGRQFSNSRSEMNVSTLELGDSALYLCASSLDPARGAKLFFGSGTQLSVL.

V and J are TRBV18 and TRBJ1-1; 7 bases are shared with TRBD1. CDR1 is KGHSH and CDR2 is LQKENI in the germline V gene. V gave up 8 bases and J gave up 5 bases; unmatched junction bases: 8. This CDR3 contains 13 residues. Here the CDR3 DNA reads TGTGCCAGCGCGACAGGGTGGGATACTGAAGCTTTCTTT. This encodes CASATGWDTEAFF.

The gene calls are TRBV5-8 and TRBJ1-1; 9 bases map to TRBD1. V lost 4 bases to trimming and J lost 6 bases; unmatched junction nucleotides: 7. The CDR3 consists of 14 residues. Per the germline V gene, CDR1 is SGHTS and CDR2 is YDEGEE. CDR3 coding DNA: TGTGCCAGCAGCAGACAGGGGGGGGTTTCTGAAGCTTTCTTT. Translating gives CASSRQGGVSEAFF.

V gene TRBV11-2 combines with J gene TRBJ2-2; tentatively, D is TRBD1 (7 bases). The V end lost 2 bases, the J end lost 4 bases, and 14 bases lay between the germline ends. The CDR3 sequence is 16 residues long. Germline V lookup: CDR1 SGHAT, CDR2 FQNNGV. CDR3 coding DNA: TGTGCCAGCAGCTTATTCGCGGGACAGACCACCGGGGAGCTGTTTTTT. It translates to CASSLFAGQTTGELFF.

The V gene is TRBV5-5, the J gene TRBJ1-2; TRBD1 is a possible D gene (5 bases). The germline V gene encodes CDR1 SGHKS and CDR2 YYEKEE (reference sequence). V was shortened by 0 bases and J by 8 bases, with 11 bases between the two germline ends. CDR3 length: 13 amino acids. In DNA, the CDR3 is TGTGCCAGCAGCTTGGGGGCAGGGCGCGGCTACACCTTC. Its protein is CASSLGAGRGYTF.

The rearrangement links TRBV7-2 to TRBJ2-7; D not resolved. The CDR3 contains 15 residues. The germline CDR1 and CDR2 sequences are SGHTA and FQGNSA. V dropped 1 base and J dropped 0 bases, with 10 bases sitting between them. CDR3 nucleotides: TGTGCCAGCAGCTTAGGTCCAGGTACCTCCTACGAGCAGTACTTC. Its translation is CASSLGPGTSYEQYF.

The chain is built from TRBV12-3 or TRBV12-4 and TRBJ2-5; possibly TRBD1 for D (6 bases). CDR3 size: 13 residues. V was trimmed by 6 bases and J by 5 bases, leaving 13 bases between them. CDR3 loop: CASRVGHGETQYF. The CDR3 nucleotides are TGTGCCAGCAGGGTGGGACACGGGGAGACCCAGTACTTC.

V and J are TRBV6-1 and TRBJ2-4, with TRBD1 matching 7 bases. The ends lost 3 bases at V and 1 base at J; junction bases unmatched: 9. The CDR3 is made up of 17 amino acids. The germline V gene has CDR1 MNHNS and CDR2 SASEGT. CDR3 in amino acids: CASSDERQGIAKNIQYF. Written as DNA, the CDR3 is TGTGCCAGCAGTGATGAAAGACAGGGAATCGCCAAAAACATTCAGTACTTC.

V usage is TRBV11-3 and J usage is TRBJ2-7; 13 bases align to TRBD2. V lost 4 bases and J lost 3; bases outside the gene matches: 15. CDR1 and CDR2 from the germline V gene are SGHNT and YENEEA. The CDR3 is 19 residues long. The chain's CDR3 is CASSSVRLAGGTVSYEQYF. The CDR3 bases are TGTGCCAGCAGCTCCGTCCGACTAGCGGGGGGCACGGTAAGCTACGAGCAGTACTTC.

The gene calls are TRBV5-8 and TRBJ2-4; 9 bases fit TRBD2. CDR1 is SGHTS, CDR2 YDEGEE, per germline. J lost 8 bases, V lost 0 bases, and 9 bases had no gene match. The CDR3 length is 16 residues. The CDR3 here is CASSLVGSGSSYIQYF. The DNA of the CDR3 is TGTGCCAGCAGCTTGGTGGGTAGCGGGAGTAGTTACATTCAGTACTTC.

This clone was recorded only once. This chain uses TRBV12-3 or TRBV12-4 with TRBJ1-2, with 7 bases identical to TRBD1. This CDR3 is 13 amino acids long. V lost 6 bases, J lost 3 bases, and 4 bases stayed unmatched. The CDR3 nucleotides are TGTGCCAGCAGCTGGACAGGAGACTATGGCTACACCTTC. Residues: CASSWTGDYGYTF.

This chain uses TRBV6-2 or TRBV6-3 with TRBJ2-3; 9 nucleotides line up with TRBD1. Per the germline V gene, CDR1 is MNHEY and CDR2 is SVGEGT. Trimming cost V 2 bases and J 4 bases; bases outside gene matches: 13. The CDR3 totals 18 residues. CDR3 amino acids: CASSYRGTQGAIADTQYF. The DNA for the CDR3 is TGTGCCAGCAGTTACCGGGGGACACAGGGGGCTATCGCAGATACGCAGTATTTT.

The chain is built from TRBV4-2 and TRBJ2-5, with D possibly matching TRBD2 (6 bases). The V end was cut by 1 base, the J end by 4 bases, with 22 bases between. The CDR3 length is 18 residues. Germline CDR1 reads LGHNA; CDR2 reads YNFKEQ. CDR3 loop: CASSQGAPGGDYRETQYF. The DNA of the CDR3 is TGTGCCAGCAGCCAAGGTGCCCCAGGAGGGGATTACCGAGAGACCCAGTACTTC.

This clone was seen a handful of times. V gene TRBV28 combines with J gene TRBJ2-1; D not resolved. The germline CDR1 and CDR2 sequences are MDHEN and SYDVKM. V gave up 3 bases and J gave up 7 bases, with 19 bases separating them. The CDR3 is 16 residues long. CDR3 DNA sequence: TGTGCCAGCAGTTTTAGTAGGCCGGGTCGAAGGAATGAGCAGTTCTTC. The encoded protein is CASSFSRPGRRNEQFF.

This chain uses TRBV9 with TRBJ2-1, with TRBD2 matching over 8 bases. Germline CDR1 reads SGDLS; CDR2 reads YYNGEE. J lost 0 bases, V lost 3 bases, and 5 bases had no gene match. There are 16 residues in the CDR3. Written as DNA, the CDR3 is TGTGCCAGCAGCGGTGAGCGGGGGAGCTCCTACAATGAGCAGTTCTTC. Its protein product is CASSGERGSSYNEQFF.

This clone has just a few counts. The chain joins TRBV27 to TRBJ2-1; 10 bases are shared with TRBD2. J lost 7 bases, V lost 1 base, and 4 bases had no gene match. Germline V gene sequence: CDR1 MNHEY, CDR2 SMNVEV (reference sequence). The CDR3 spans 15 residues. The CDR3 is CASSLLSGRGNEQFF. The DNA for the CDR3 is TGTGCCAGCAGTTTATTGAGCGGGAGGGGGAATGAGCAGTTCTTC.

The V and J genes are TRBV12-3 or TRBV12-4 and TRBJ2-7; 8 bases are a match to TRBD2. V lost 5 bases to trimming and J lost 2 bases; unmatched junction nucleotides: 2. The CDR3 consists of 13 residues. The CDR3 DNA follows: TGTGCCAGCAGTCAGCGGGGGACCTACGAGCAGTACTTC. Encoded protein: CASSQRGTYEQYF.

The V call is TRBV5-4, the J call TRBJ2-7; 11 bases map to TRBD2. The CDR3 runs 18 residues. The junction had 14 bases not matched to a gene; V was cut back by 0 bases and J by 6 bases. Germline loops: CDR1 SGHNT, CDR2 YYREEE (reference sequence). CDR3 DNA sequence: TGTGCCAGCAGCTTGGGCCCCAATAGGGTAGCGGGGGGGCGCGAGCAGTACTTC. Its protein is CASSLGPNRVAGGREQYF.

The rearrangement uses TRBV7-2 and TRBJ2-5, with D possibly being TRBD1 (7 bases). CDR3 length: 15 amino acids. Germline CDR1 reads SGHTA; CDR2 reads FQGNSA. Trimming took 5 bases from V and 5 from J, leaving 18 bases between them. The CDR3 protein is CASSRRQGGGETQYF. The CDR3 DNA is TGTGCCAGCAGCAGGAGGCAGGGGGGCGGTGAGACCCAGTACTTC. Combining the CDR3 with reference TRBV7-2 and TRBJ2-5 gives the whole variable domain GAGVSQSPSNKVTEKGKDVELRCDPISGHTALYWYRQSLGQGLEFLIYFQGNSAPDKSGLPSDRFSAERTGGSVSTLTIQRTQQEDSAVYLCASSRRQGGGETQYFGPGTRLLVL.